This T cell receptor (beta chain) is from a study of T cells after somatic rescue of genetic block. Libraries were prepared by immunoSEQ multiplex PCR; TCRdb keeps only in-frame clonotypes and omits some of them. The sample has 13,000 or so clones, roughly 73% seen once. Germline values: CDR1 SGHTA, CDR2 FQGTGA. Trimming stripped 2 bases from V and 1 base from J, with 5 bases between. This CDR3 is 13 amino acids long. The sample taken for sequencing was peripheral blood mononuclear cells (PBMCs). V gene TRBV7-3 combines with J gene TRBJ2-5; D call uncertain. The sequence was obtained from a boy younger than 18. The CDR3 loop is CASSLQVQETQYF. The CDR3 DNA reads TGTGCCAGCAGCTTACAGGTCCAAGAGACCCAGTACTTC.